Below, 15 T cell receptor beta chains from the same sample are listed, as sequenced in a study of blood T cell repertoires in COVID-19. Only in-frame clones appear in the TCRdb table, and some are missing; sequencing was by immunoSEQ multiplex PCR. The table records roughly 250,000 clones, roughly nine tenths of them present only once. The specimen sequenced was PBMCs or T cells enriched from blood (not recorded which). These receptors all stem from a human donor in a cohort exposed to, infected with or recovered from COVID-19 (not recorded which). The donor label of this sample is uncertain.

There are a few counts of this clone. The chain employs TRBV19 and TRBJ1-2, with D possibly being TRBD1 (5 bases). Per the germline V gene, CDR1 is LNHDA and CDR2 is SQIVND (reference sequence). Trimming removed 3 bases from V and 7 bases from J, with 15 bases in between. The CDR3 sequence is 14 residues long. The DNA of the CDR3 is TGTGCCAGTAGTATTCGGGCCCAGACAGCTGGCTACACCTTC. It encodes CASSIRAQTAGYTF.

This chain links TRBV19 with TRBJ1-4, with D tentatively TRBD1 (6 bases). Germline V gives CDR1 LNHDA, CDR2 SQIVND (reference sequence). The V gene lost 9 bases and the J gene lost 8 bases, with 16 bases spanning the gap. This CDR3 has 13 amino acids. Here the CDR3 DNA reads TGTGCCAGCGGGTTGGCAGGGGACGAAAAACTGTTTTTT. Amino acid sequence: CASGLAGDEKLFF.

This chain links TRBV10-3 with TRBJ2-3, with TRBD1 matching over 7 bases. The CDR3 covers 15 residues. The germline gives CDR1 ENHRY, CDR2 SYGVKD. The junction had 9 bases not matched to a gene; V was cut back by 4 bases and J by 5 bases. CDR3 sequence (DNA): TGTGCCATCAGTGCCGACAGGGTGGAAATAGATACGCAGTATTTT. This encodes CAISADRVEIDTQYF.

A remark on this clone: The junction departs from germline at one end; a sequencing error may be responsible. The rearrangement uses TRBV24-1 and TRBJ2-7; 8 bases agree with TRBD1. The length of the CDR3 is 12 residues. Germline assignment: CDR1 KGHDR and CDR2 SFDVKD. CDR3 nucleotide sequence: TGTGCCACGAGTGACAGGGGTACGAAGCAGTACTTC. This sequence encodes CATSDRGTKQYF.

V and J are TRBV7-3 and TRBJ2-3, with 9 positions matching TRBD2. The V gene's germline CDR1 is SGHTA and CDR2 FQGTGA. V dropped 5 bases and J dropped 2; count of bases not matched to a gene: 8. There are 16 residues in the CDR3. CDR3 protein: CASSPIAGAHTDTQYF. The CDR3 DNA reads as TGTGCCAGCAGCCCCATAGCGGGGGCCCACACAGATACGCAGTATTTT.

The chain carries TRBV15 and TRBJ1-4, with 7 nucleotides matching TRBD1. The trim removed 6 bases at V and 8 bases at J, leaving 6 bases unmatched. Germline V gives CDR1 LNHNV, CDR2 YYDKDF (reference sequence). This CDR3 contains 13 residues. The CDR3 region is CATRGTANEKLFF. The CDR3 nucleotides read TGTGCCACCAGGGGGACAGCGAACGAAAAACTGTTTTTT.

V and J are TRBV6-6 and TRBJ2-5, with D perhaps matching TRBD2 (6 bases). The CDR3 covers 15 residues. V was clipped by 4 bases and J by 4 bases, with 16 bases between them. Germline values: CDR1 MNHNY, CDR2 SVGAGI (reference sequence). The CDR3 is CASSFRLARGETQYF. The CDR3 nucleotides are TGTGCCAGCAGTTTCCGGCTAGCGCGTGGAGAGACCCAGTACTTC.

About this clone: The sample carries other DNA sequences with the same CDR3. The V call is TRBV5-1, the J call TRBJ1-2; 9 bases match TRBD1. With V trimmed by 0 bases and J by 8 bases, 2 bases remained unmatched. The germline CDR1 and CDR2 sequences are SGHRS and YFSETQ. CDR3 length: 13 amino acids. This CDR3 is CASSLGTGEGYTF. CDR3 coding DNA: TGCGCCAGCAGCTTGGGGACAGGGGAAGGCTACACCTTC.

The V call is TRBV5-1, the J call TRBJ1-2; 7 nucleotides agree with TRBD1. The CDR3 consists of 14 residues. V was pared by 0 bases and J by 7 bases, with 6 bases of the junction left unmatched. Looked up from germline, CDR1 is SGHRS and CDR2 is YFSETQ. This CDR3 is CASSLGDRAGGYTF. The CDR3 DNA sequence: TGCGCCAGCAGCTTGGGAGACAGGGCGGGTGGCTACACCTTC.

This chain links TRBV28 with TRBJ2-5; D is perhaps TRBD1 (6 bases). V lost 6 bases, J lost 5 bases, and 25 bases lay in between. There are 17 residues in the CDR3. Looked up from germline, CDR1 is MDHEN and CDR2 is SYDVKM. CDR3 sequence (DNA): TGTGCCAGCAGCCCAGGGTTTACAGGGAACTTACGGGAGACCCAGTACTTC. This encodes CASSPGFTGNLRETQYF.

CDR3 amino acids: CASRRYGYGYTF. The CDR3 coding sequence is TGTGCCAGCAGGAGATATGGCTATGGCTACACCTTC. This sequence joins TRBV11-2 and TRBJ1-2, with D unresolved. Trimming removed 6 bases from V and 4 bases from J, with 9 bases in between. Germline V gives CDR1 SGHAT, CDR2 FQNNGV. The CDR3 is made up of 12 amino acids.

The rearrangement uses TRBV30 and TRBJ2-7; 10 bases fit TRBD1. This CDR3 has 15 amino acids. J lost 5 bases, V lost 0 bases, and 7 bases had no gene match. Germline V CDR1 and CDR2: GTSNPN, SVGIG (reference sequence). The CDR3 region has the DNA TGTGCCTGGAGTGTACTGGGGACAGGGGAAGACGAGCAGTACTTC. This translates into CAWSVLGTGEDEQYF.

The chain uses TRBV10-2 and TRBJ2-7; D is unclear. Trimming removed 0 bases at V and 3 bases at J, with 15 bases between. Germline CDR1 and CDR2: WSHSY and SAAADI. This CDR3 is 16 amino acids long. This CDR3 is CASSESIVLGHYEQYF. Here the CDR3 DNA reads TGCGCCAGCAGTGAGTCGATCGTGCTAGGCCACTACGAGCAGTACTTC.

Comment on this clone: Distinct nucleotide sequences in the sample also encode this CDR3. This chain joins TRBV19 and TRBJ1-5, with D tentatively TRBD1 (5 bases). V gave up 3 bases and J gave up 6 bases, with 9 bases separating them. The CDR3 length is 13 residues. Germline lookup yields CDR1 LNHDA and CDR2 SQIVND (reference sequence). The CDR3 DNA is TGTGCCAGTAGTATCCAGGGTGGTCAGCCCCAGCATTTT. Residues: CASSIQGGQPQHF. The entire variable domain, with the rest obtained from reference TRBV19 and TRBJ1-5, is as follows: DGGITQSPKYLFRKEGQNVTLSCEQNLNHDAMYWYRQDPGQGLRLIYYSQIVNDFQKGDIAEGYSVSREKKESFPLTVTSAQKNPTAFYLCASSIQGGQPQHFGDGTRLSIL.

This clone was found once. The rearrangement links TRBV6-4 to TRBJ1-2; TRBD1 is a possible D gene (6 bases). Trimming took off 3 bases at V and 7 bases at J, with 12 bases between the two ends. CDR3 size: 13 residues. CDR1 and CDR2 (germline): MRHNA, SNTAGT. The CDR3 sequence: CASSEGQGFGYTF. The DNA of the CDR3 is TGTGCCAGCAGTGAAGGGCAGGGGTTTGGCTACACCTTC.